The clone carrying this T cell receptor (beta chain) was seen a handful of times. The data were produced by immunoSEQ multiplex PCR, yet TCRdb's version contains in-frame clones alone and is incomplete. Here the sample spans some 320,000 clones, around 85% being singletons. This entry comes from a study of blood T cell repertoires in COVID-19. Study information: Sites in the United States, Italy and Spain provided acute and convalescent COVID-19 samples.

The V end lost 5 bases, the J end lost 8 bases, and 6 bases lay between the germline ends. The CDR3 runs 11 residues. CDR1 and CDR2 from the germline V gene are MNHEY and SVGEGT. The rearrangement uses TRBV6-2 or TRBV6-3 and TRBJ2-2; no firm D call. The receptor was isolated from a human donor in a cohort sampled during active COVID-19. The sequenced sample was peripheral blood. The CDR3 spells CASSNGGELFF. DNA for the CDR3: TGTGCCAGCAGTAACGGGGGGGAGCTGTTTTTT.